The entry below gives a single T cell receptor beta chain sequence along with its context. V lost 4 bases and J lost 6, with 9 bases in between. Germline lookup yields CDR1 SGHAT and CDR2 FQNNGV. The CDR3 runs 13 residues. The data were taken from a study of control samples from healthy donors and cancer patients. The protocol was immunoSEQ multiplex PCR, while the TCRdb copy is restricted to in-frame clones and leaves out a portion. The sample yields roughly 100,000 clones, 83% seen once. The chain combines TRBV11-2 with TRBJ2-2, with D unresolved. The sequenced sample consisted of blood. The sequence derives from a woman aged 50 to 60 in good health. For the CDR3, the DNA is TGTGCCAGCAGCTGGGTGCACTCCGGGGAGCTGTTTTTT. It encodes CASSWVHSGELFF.